These T cell receptor beta chains were read from a single sample in a study of blood T cell repertoires in COVID-19. Clones were read by immunoSEQ multiplex PCR, and TCRdb kept only the in-frame ones, dropping some. Of more than 45,000 clones in the sample, around 90% were seen once. The sequencing sample was made of peripheral blood. The receptors originated from an older man with active COVID-19. The CDR3 runs from the conserved cysteine through the conserved F or W. The D gene is left open where the match is weak. Clone size is stated in some rows and not others, as once, few, many or a class when expanded.

j_call clone_size v_call d_call cdr3_aa cdr3_nt
TRBJ2-1 NA TRBV3-1/TRBV3-2 TRBD2 CASSQLADNEQFF TGTGCCAGCAGCCAACTAGCGGACAATGAGCAGTTCTTC
TRBJ2-7 NA TRBV7-9 NA CASSPTLQGSYEQYF TGTGCCAGCAGCCCGACACTACAGGGCTCCTACGAGCAGTACTTC
TRBJ2-1 NA TRBV9 NA CASSATADTLEQFF TGTGCCAGCAGCGCCACCGCCGACACGTTGGAGCAGTTCTTC
TRBJ1-4 NA TRBV28 TRBD1 CASSEIPNTGGREKLFF TGTGCCAGCAGTGAAATACCTAATACAGGGGGACGGGAAAAACTGTTTTTT
TRBJ1-5 few TRBV10-1 NA CASSESRQISNQPQHF TGCGCCAGCAGTGAGTCGAGGCAGATAAGCAATCAGCCCCAGCATTTT
TRBJ2-1 NA TRBV3-1/TRBV3-2 TRBD1 CASSPGTEYNNEQFF TGTGCCAGCAGCCCCGGGACAGAATATAACAATGAGCAGTTCTTC
TRBJ2-5 once TRBV5-1 TRBD2 CASSLGVAGDQETQYF TGCGCCAGCAGCTTGGGGGTAGCGGGGGACCAAGAGACCCAGTACTTC
TRBJ1-1 NA TRBV3-1/TRBV3-2 TRBD1 CASSHRQGNTEAFF TGTGCCAGCAGCCACCGACAGGGGAACACTGAAGCTTTCTTT
TRBJ1-2 few TRBV7-9 NA CASSAGAANYGYTF TGTGCCAGCAGCGCAGGGGCGGCTAACTATGGCTACACCTTC
TRBJ2-7 NA TRBV19 TRBD1 CASSTQQGALSYEQYF TGTGCCAGTAGTACCCAACAGGGGGCCCTTTCCTACGAGCAGTACTTC
TRBJ2-5 NA TRBV6-5 NA CASSRGQGGQETQYF TGTGCCAGCAGTCGTGGACAGGGAGGGCAAGAGACCCAGTACTTC
TRBJ1-1 once TRBV28 NA CATLRRTGMSTEAFF TGTGCCACCCTAAGACGGACCGGGATGAGCACTGAAGCTTTCTTT
TRBJ2-3 NA TRBV11-2 NA CASSFRLGDTQYF TGTGCCAGCAGCTTCAGACTTGGGGATACGCAGTATTTT
TRBJ1-1 NA TRBV6-6 NA CASRPSGGSTEAFF TGTGCCAGCAGACCCTCCGGGGGGAGCACTGAAGCTTTCTTT
TRBJ2-1 NA TRBV28 NA CASSLGQGIYEQFF TGTGCCAGCAGTTTAGGCCAGGGGATTTATGAGCAGTTCTTC
TRBJ1-2 NA TRBV30 NA CAWREQADYGYTF TGTGCCTGGAGGGAGCAAGCCGACTATGGCTACACCTTC
TRBJ2-1 NA TRBV30 TRBD2 CAWSAPLFLAGGLGEQFF TGTGCCTGGAGTGCCCCCCTGTTTTTAGCGGGGGGGCTGGGGGAGCAGTTCTTC
TRBJ2-7 NA TRBV10-1 NA CASSGTVSPYEQYF TGCGCCAGCAGTGGGACAGTTTCTCCCTACGAGCAGTACTTC
TRBJ1-2 NA TRBV7-9 NA CASSSSGGNTGYTF TGTGCCAGCAGCTCATCGGGGGGAAATACGGGCTACACCTTC
TRBJ2-7 NA TRBV11-2 NA CASSPRQASLGEQYF TGTGCCAGCAGCCCCCGACAGGCATCCTTGGGCGAGCAGTACTTC
TRBJ2-7 once TRBV2 TRBD1 CASSPGQSNYEQYF TGTGCCAGCAGTCCGGGACAGTCGAACTACGAGCAGTACTTC
TRBJ1-2 NA TRBV2 TRBD1 CASSADRNYGYTF TGTGCCAGCAGCGCGGACAGGAACTATGGCTACACCTTC
TRBJ2-2 NA TRBV11-3 TRBD2 CASSLSAGGNTGELFF TGTGCCAGCAGCTTATCAGCGGGGGGGAACACCGGGGAGCTGTTTTTT
TRBJ1-2 NA TRBV4-1 TRBD1 CASRTGTGAGYTF TGCGCCAGCAGAACCGGGACAGGGGCCGGCTACACCTTC
TRBJ1-2 NA TRBV5-1 NA CASSSGSRDGYTF TGCGCCAGCAGCTCTGGGTCCAGGGATGGCTACACCTTC
TRBJ2-7 once TRBV6-4 NA CASSASGSRGDTYEQYF TGTGCCAGCAGTGCGTCAGGCTCCCGCGGGGATACCTACGAGCAGTACTTC
TRBJ1-1 NA TRBV21-1 NA CASSKTISVGTEAFF TGTGCCAGCAGCAAAACTATTAGCGTGGGCACTGAAGCTTTCTTT
TRBJ1-2 once TRBV9 TRBD1 CASSVGGTGKLAGYTF TGTGCCAGCAGCGTAGGGGGGACAGGGAAGTTGGCTGGCTACACCTTC
TRBJ1-2 NA TRBV7-8 TRBD1 CASGNRDRFYGYTF TGTGCCAGCGGCAACCGGGACAGGTTCTATGGCTACACCTTC
TRBJ2-2 few TRBV24-1 TRBD1 CATRPGQGFTGELFF TGTGCCACCAGACCCGGACAGGGGTTCACCGGGGAGCTGTTTTTT
TRBJ1-1 NA TRBV24-1 NA CAPPGGGLECWNTEAFF TGTGCCCCTCCGGGGGGCGGATTGGAATGTTGGAACACTGAAGCTTTCTTT
TRBJ1-3 once TRBV6-5 NA CASSYQGSSGNTIYF TGTGCCAGCAGTTATCAGGGGAGCTCTGGAAACACCATATATTTT
TRBJ1-3 NA TRBV5-1 TRBD1 CASGTGGNTIYF TGCGCCAGCGGGACAGGAGGAAACACCATATATTTT
TRBJ2-1 NA TRBV7-2 TRBD2 CASSVGTRDNEQFF TGTGCCAGCAGCGTCGGGACTAGGGATAATGAGCAGTTCTTC
TRBJ1-5 NA TRBV19 NA CASSISRRDNQPQHF TGTGCCAGTAGTATCTCCAGGAGGGACAATCAGCCCCAGCATTTT
TRBJ1-1 NA TRBV2 NA CASLKQGYTEAFF TGTGCCAGCTTAAAACAGGGATACACTGAAGCTTTCTTT
TRBJ1-5 few TRBV15 NA CATSRQSDSRNQPQHF TGTGCCACCAGCAGACAATCGGACAGCCGCAATCAGCCCCAGCATTTT
TRBJ2-7 NA TRBV11-2 NA CASSLAGFLYEQYF TGTGCCAGCAGCTTAGCGGGATTCCTGTACGAGCAGTACTTC
TRBJ2-7 once TRBV7-9 TRBD1 CASSLVRGKFDEQYF TGTGCCAGCAGCTTGGTCAGGGGGAAGTTCGACGAGCAGTACTTC
TRBJ1-1 once TRBV7-9 NA CASREQGRNTEAFF TGTGCCAGCAGGGAACAGGGCCGTAACACTGAAGCTTTCTTT
TRBJ2-7 NA TRBV5-6 TRBD1 CASRPGPTGQGVEQYF TGTGCCAGCCGACCTGGTCCGACGGGACAGGGCGTCGAGCAGTACTTC
TRBJ2-3 NA TRBV9 NA CASSPNAEPTQYF TGTGCCAGCAGCCCCAACGCGGAACCCACGCAGTATTTT
TRBJ2-7 NA TRBV6-1 TRBD1 CASSGTRDRVPYEQYF TGTGCCAGCAGTGGCACCCGGGACAGGGTCCCCTACGAGCAGTACTTC
TRBJ1-3 once TRBV19 NA CASMTGNSGNTIYF TGTGCCAGTATGACAGGAAACTCTGGAAACACCATATATTTT
TRBJ2-7 NA TRBV7-6 NA CASSLVSLGQGRTNEQYF TGTGCCAGCAGCTTAGTATCGTTAGGGCAGGGGAGAACCAACGAGCAGTACTTC
TRBJ2-5 NA TRBV19 NA CASSTTQGVAGKETQYF TGTGCCAGTAGTACAACCCAGGGGGTAGCGGGAAAAGAGACCCAGTACTTC
TRBJ2-5 once TRBV6-5 NA CASNSLGHPRETQYF TGTGCCAGCAACTCCTTGGGACACCCGAGGGAGACCCAGTACTTC
TRBJ1-4 NA TRBV13 NA CASSTKQEEGEKLFF TGTGCCAGCAGCACAAAACAGGAGGAGGGTGAAAAACTGTTTTTT
TRBJ1-2 NA TRBV7-2 NA CASSFRNYGYTF TGTGCCAGCAGCTTTAGAAACTATGGCTACACCTTC
TRBJ2-7 NA TRBV13 NA CASSLGEGGFYEQYF TGTGCCAGCAGCTTAGGTGAGGGGGGGTTCTACGAGCAGTACTTC
TRBJ1-5 NA TRBV3-1/TRBV3-2 NA CASSQASQPQHF TGTGCCAGCAGCCAAGCATCTCAGCCCCAGCATTTT
TRBJ2-7 NA TRBV10-1 NA CASSAWAGAYEQYF TGCGCCAGCAGTGCCTGGGCAGGGGCCTACGAGCAGTACTTC